This is a list of T cell receptor beta chains from one sample in a study of T cell responses to AZD1222 COVID-19 vaccine. Sequencing used immunoSEQ multiplex PCR; TCRdb keeps in-frame clones, though not all of them. There are under 150,000 clones in the sample; under 90% occur only once, and 1.5% to 2% lies in the top ten. Sequenced material: peripheral blood, taken 28 days after the second AZD1222 dose. The receptors stem from an adult who received the AZD1222 COVID-19 vaccine. Each CDR3 is given with its conserved first and last residue. Each record gives: V gene, clone size, D gene, J gene, CDR3 protein, CDR3 DNA. D genes are given only for firm matches. Size is omitted from some rows. Given values are once, few, many or a class for expanded clones.

TRBV2	NA	TRBD1	TRBJ1-2	CASSEGTGGFYGYTF	TGTGCCAGCAGTGAAGGGACAGGGGGCTTTTATGGCTACACCTTC
TRBV19	NA	NA	TRBJ1-5	CASSLGQSGNQPQHF	TGTGCCAGTAGTCTCGGACAGTCCGGCAATCAGCCCCAGCATTTT
TRBV29-1	NA	NA	TRBJ1-3	CSAQTGNTIYF	TGCAGCGCCCAAACTGGAAACACCATATATTTT
TRBV2	NA	NA	TRBJ1-3	CASILRVTGNTIYF	TGTGCCAGCATCCTCCGGGTTACTGGAAACACCATATATTTT
TRBV19	NA	TRBD2	TRBJ2-3	CASSRGLVDTQYF	TGTGCCAGTAGTAGGGGACTAGTTGATACGCAGTATTTT
TRBV6-6	NA	NA	TRBJ2-1	CASSPNGGPRNEQFF	TGTGCCAGCAGCCCAAACGGGGGGCCTCGGAATGAGCAGTTCTTC
TRBV3-1/TRBV3-2	NA	NA	TRBJ1-2	CASSHPGQLLYGYTF	TGTGCCAGCAGCCACCCGGGACAACTTCTCTATGGCTACACCTTC
TRBV4-2	NA	NA	TRBJ2-7	CASSQETAWGPRNYEQYF	TGTGCCAGCAGCCAAGAAACGGCGTGGGGGCCGAGAAACTACGAGCAGTACTTC
TRBV6-2/TRBV6-3	few	TRBD2	TRBJ2-5	CASSKGLAAQETQYF	TGTGCCAGCAGTAAAGGACTAGCGGCCCAAGAGACCCAGTACTTC
TRBV19	NA	TRBD2	TRBJ2-1	CASSRWEGNEQFF	TGTGCCAGTAGTAGGTGGGAGGGGAATGAGCAGTTCTTC
TRBV6-2/TRBV6-3	NA	TRBD2	TRBJ2-1	CASSYSGSGRVYEQFF	TGTGCCAGCAGTTACTCAGGTAGCGGGAGGGTTTATGAGCAGTTCTTC
TRBV18	NA	TRBD1	TRBJ1-6	CASSPGDRGFNSPLHF	TGTGCCAGCTCACCAGGGGACAGGGGGTTCAATTCACCCCTCCACTTT
TRBV7-8	few	TRBD1	TRBJ1-1	CASSLGTGETTEAFF	TGTGCCAGCAGCTTAGGGACAGGGGAAACCACTGAAGCTTTCTTT
TRBV3-1/TRBV3-2	NA	TRBD2	TRBJ2-7	CASSQGLAGVIHEQYF	TGTGCCAGCAGCCAAGGACTAGCGGGAGTTATCCACGAGCAGTACTTC
TRBV6-5	NA	NA	TRBJ2-1	CASRPDANEQFF	TGTGCCAGCAGACCCGACGCAAATGAGCAGTTCTTC
TRBV7-3	NA	NA	TRBJ1-5	CASSPSGGEQPQHF	TGTGCCAGCAGCCCAAGTGGGGGTGAGCAGCCCCAGCATTTT
TRBV28	NA	NA	TRBJ1-2	CASRPSDGIYGYTF	TGTGCCAGCAGACCCTCTGACGGAATCTATGGCTACACCTTC
TRBV4-1	NA	TRBD1	TRBJ1-5	CASSPGAGGIRQPQHF	TGCGCCAGCAGCCCAGGCGCAGGGGGCATAAGGCAGCCCCAGCATTTT
TRBV28	NA	NA	TRBJ1-5	CASKVDPSNQPQHF	TGTGCCAGCAAAGTGGATCCAAGCAATCAGCCCCAGCATTTT
TRBV5-1	NA	NA	TRBJ1-2	CASSPEWYGYTF	TGCGCCAGCAGTCCCGAGTGGTATGGCTACACCTTC
TRBV19	NA	NA	TRBJ2-2	CASRPDYTGELFF	TGTGCCAGTAGGCCAGACTACACCGGGGAGCTGTTTTTT
TRBV6-6	NA	TRBD1	TRBJ1-1	CASSYSTGNPEAFF	TGTGCCAGCAGTTACTCGACAGGGAACCCTGAAGCTTTCTTT
TRBV6-5	NA	NA	TRBJ2-7	CASSYSMGSYEQYF	TGTGCCAGCAGTTACTCCATGGGGTCCTACGAGCAGTACTTC
TRBV27	few	NA	TRBJ2-7	CASSFVSRDYEQYF	TGTGCCAGCAGTTTCGTTTCGCGGGACTACGAGCAGTACTTC
TRBV5-5	NA	NA	TRBJ1-1	CASSSDIPGTEAFF	TGTGCCAGCAGCTCTGACATTCCAGGGACTGAAGCTTTCTTT
TRBV7-8	NA	NA	TRBJ1-5	CASSLQVAGGSNQPQHF	TGTGCCAGCAGCCTCCAGGTGGCGGGTGGGAGCAATCAGCCCCAGCATTTT
TRBV5-4	NA	NA	TRBJ1-2	CASSLGGASNYGYTF	TGTGCCAGCAGCCTAGGAGGGGCGTCAAACTATGGCTACACCTTC
TRBV4-1	NA	NA	TRBJ1-2	CASSHWGRNYGYTF	TGCGCCAGCAGCCACTGGGGACGGAACTATGGCTACACCTTC
TRBV27	NA	NA	TRBJ1-4	CASSPRGVNEKLFF	TGTGCCAGCAGTCCGCGGGGGGTTAATGAAAAACTGTTTTTT
TRBV6-2/TRBV6-3	NA	NA	TRBJ2-4	CASSSLIARMAKNIQYF	TGTGCCAGCAGTTCCCTGATTGCGAGGATGGCCAAAAACATTCAGTACTTC
TRBV6-5	NA	TRBD1	TRBJ2-5	CATRTGARETQYF	TGTGCCACTAGGACAGGGGCCAGGGAGACCCAGTACTTC
TRBV7-8	NA	TRBD1	TRBJ1-6	CASSLRDRNSPLHF	TGTGCCAGCAGCTTAAGGGACAGGAATTCACCCCTCCACTTT
TRBV2	once	NA	TRBJ1-1	CASRPLENTEAFF	TGTGCCAGCAGGCCATTAGAGAACACTGAAGCTTTCTTT
TRBV6-2/TRBV6-3	NA	TRBD2	TRBJ2-3	CASSWVAGGSPRTDTQYF	TGTGCCAGCAGTTGGGTGGCGGGAGGGTCCCCCCGCACAGATACGCAGTATTTT
TRBV2	once	TRBD2	TRBJ2-5	CASSEAGSLAGGEGTQYF	TGTGCCAGCAGTGAAGCAGGTAGCCTAGCGGGAGGAGAAGGGACCCAGTACTTC
TRBV28	NA	NA	TRBJ2-7	CASSLVAVTPYEQYF	TGTGCCAGCAGTTTAGTGGCCGTAACTCCCTACGAGCAGTACTTC
TRBV19	NA	TRBD1	TRBJ1-2	CASRPWTGENYGYTF	TGTGCCAGTAGACCCTGGACAGGGGAAAACTATGGCTACACCTTC
TRBV7-9	NA	NA	TRBJ1-3	CASSPTNTGNTIYF	TGTGCCAGCAGCCCGACAAATACTGGAAACACCATATATTTT
TRBV4-3	NA	TRBD1	TRBJ1-5	CASSKEGAAGQPQHF	TGCGCCAGCAGCAAAGAGGGGGCAGCGGGTCAGCCCCAGCATTTT
TRBV25-1	NA	NA	TRBJ1-4	CASSEQLNEKLFF	TGTGCCAGCAGTGAACAGCTTAATGAAAAACTGTTTTTT
TRBV13	few	NA	TRBJ1-3	CASSLGLEGTIYF	TGTGCCAGCAGCTTAGGATTGGAGGGGACCATATATTTT
TRBV18	NA	NA	TRBJ2-1	CASSLAVEQFF	TGTGCCAGCTCACTTGCGGTGGAGCAGTTCTTC
TRBV6-5	NA	TRBD1	TRBJ1-2	CASSYLQGPYGYTF	TGTGCCAGCAGTTACCTACAGGGGCCCTATGGCTACACCTTC
TRBV6-5	NA	NA	TRBJ2-3	CASRDTAGTDTQYF	TGTGCCAGCAGGGATACGGCGGGCACAGATACGCAGTATTTT
TRBV11-2	NA	NA	TRBJ2-1	CASSLEFSAGTYYNEQFF	TGTGCCAGCAGCTTAGAATTTTCGGCAGGGACTTATTACAATGAGCAGTTCTTC